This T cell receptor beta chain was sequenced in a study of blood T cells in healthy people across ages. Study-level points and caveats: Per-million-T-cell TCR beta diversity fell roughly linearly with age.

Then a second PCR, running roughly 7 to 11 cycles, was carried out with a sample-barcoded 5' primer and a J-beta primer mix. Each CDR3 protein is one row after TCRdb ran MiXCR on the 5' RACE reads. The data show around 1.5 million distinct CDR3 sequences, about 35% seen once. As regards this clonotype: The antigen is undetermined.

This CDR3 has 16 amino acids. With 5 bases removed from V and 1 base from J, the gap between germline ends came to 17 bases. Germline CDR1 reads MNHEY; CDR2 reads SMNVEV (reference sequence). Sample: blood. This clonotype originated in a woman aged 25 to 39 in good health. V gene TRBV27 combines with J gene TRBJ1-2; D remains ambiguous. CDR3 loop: CASSPSNGPLNYGYTF. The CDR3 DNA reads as TGTGCCAGCAGTCCATCTAACGGTCCGCTTAACTATGGCTACACCTTC.